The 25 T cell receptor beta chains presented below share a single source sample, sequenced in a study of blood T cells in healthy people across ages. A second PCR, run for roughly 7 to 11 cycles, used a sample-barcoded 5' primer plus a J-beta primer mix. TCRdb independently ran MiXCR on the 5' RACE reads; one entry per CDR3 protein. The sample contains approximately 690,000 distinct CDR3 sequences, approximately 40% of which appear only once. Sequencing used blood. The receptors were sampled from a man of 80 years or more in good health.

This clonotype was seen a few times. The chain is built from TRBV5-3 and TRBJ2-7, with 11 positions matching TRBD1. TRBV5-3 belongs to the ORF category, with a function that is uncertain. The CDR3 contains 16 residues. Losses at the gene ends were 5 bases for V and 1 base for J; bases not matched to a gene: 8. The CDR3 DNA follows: TGTGCCAGAAGACACGGGACAGGGGGGGCGTCCTACGAGCAGTACTTC. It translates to CARRHGTGGASYEQYF.

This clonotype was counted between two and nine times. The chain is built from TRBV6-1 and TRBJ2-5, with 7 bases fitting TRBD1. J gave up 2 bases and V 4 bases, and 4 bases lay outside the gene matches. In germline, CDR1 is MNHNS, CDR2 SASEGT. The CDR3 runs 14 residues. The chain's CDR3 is CASSGGGGQETQYF. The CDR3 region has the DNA TGTGCCAGCAGTGGAGGGGGCGGGCAAGAGACCCAGTACTTC.

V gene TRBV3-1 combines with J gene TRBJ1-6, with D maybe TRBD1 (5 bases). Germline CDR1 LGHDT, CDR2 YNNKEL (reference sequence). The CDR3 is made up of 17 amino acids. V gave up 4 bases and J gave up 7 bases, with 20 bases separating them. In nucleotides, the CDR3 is TGTGCCAGCAGCCTAGGAATAGCGGGACCGACAAATTCACCCCTCCACTTT. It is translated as CASSLGIAGPTNSPLHF.

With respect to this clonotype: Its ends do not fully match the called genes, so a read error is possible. The CDR3 DNA reads TGTGCTAGCAGTGCTCTGGGACAGGGGGCGCGGGGAGCTTTCTTT. Translating it yields CASSALGQGARGAFF. The chain links TRBV6-2 or TRBV6-3 to TRBJ1-1; 12 positions match TRBD1. The V gene's germline CDR1 is MNHEY and CDR2 SVGEGT. CDR3 length: 15 amino acids.

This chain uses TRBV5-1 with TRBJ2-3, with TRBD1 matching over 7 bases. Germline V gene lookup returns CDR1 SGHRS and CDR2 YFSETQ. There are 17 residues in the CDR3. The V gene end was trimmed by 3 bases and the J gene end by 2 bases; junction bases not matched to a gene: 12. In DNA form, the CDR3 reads TGCGCCAGCAGCTCCACCGGGACAGCACAATCCACAGATACGCAGTATTTT. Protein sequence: CASSSTGTAQSTDTQYF.

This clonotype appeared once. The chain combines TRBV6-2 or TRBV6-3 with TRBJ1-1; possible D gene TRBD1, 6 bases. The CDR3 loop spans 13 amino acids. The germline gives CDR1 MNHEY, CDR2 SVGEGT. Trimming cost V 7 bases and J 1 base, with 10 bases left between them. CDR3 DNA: TGTGCCAGCAACGGACAGACGAACACTGAAGCTTTCTTT. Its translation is CASNGQTNTEAFF.

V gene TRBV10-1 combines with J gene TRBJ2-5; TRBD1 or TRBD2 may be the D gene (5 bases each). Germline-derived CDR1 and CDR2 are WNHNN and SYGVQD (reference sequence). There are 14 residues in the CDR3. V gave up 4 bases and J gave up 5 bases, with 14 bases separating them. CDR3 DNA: TGCGCCAGCAGTGGCGGCGGTGAGGGGGAGACCCAGTACTTC. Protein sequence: CASSGGGEGETQYF.

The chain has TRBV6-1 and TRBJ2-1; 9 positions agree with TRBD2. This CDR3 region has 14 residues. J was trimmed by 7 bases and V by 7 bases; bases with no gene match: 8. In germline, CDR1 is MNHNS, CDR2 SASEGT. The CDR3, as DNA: TGTGCCAGCACGGCGGGGGGGCCGGGGAATGAGCAGTTCTTC. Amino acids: CASTAGGPGNEQFF.

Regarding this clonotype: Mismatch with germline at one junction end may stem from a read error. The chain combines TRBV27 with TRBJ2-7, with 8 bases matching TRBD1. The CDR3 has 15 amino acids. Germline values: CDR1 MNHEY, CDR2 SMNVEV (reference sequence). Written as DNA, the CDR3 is TGTGCCGGCAGTTTCTTGGGACAGGATCCCTACGAGCAGTACTTC. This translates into CAGSFLGQDPYEQYF.

CDR3 nucleotide sequence: TGTGCCAGCAACCCGACGGGAATCTACAATGAGCAGTTCTTC. This gives the protein CASNPTGIYNEQFF. V is TRBV6-6 and J is TRBJ2-1; possible D gene TRBD2, 5 bases. CDR1 and CDR2 from the germline V gene are MNHNY and SVGAGI (reference sequence). V was pared by 7 bases and J by 3 bases, with 13 bases between. CDR3 length: 14 amino acids.

CDR3 DNA sequence: TGTGCCAGCAGTTTATCTTTTACGGCAACCGAGCAGTACTTC. Its translation: CASSLSFTATEQYF. The gene calls are TRBV27 and TRBJ2-4; no definite D call. The J call may be wrong; the DNA end is better matched by TRBJ2-7. The germline V gene encodes CDR1 MNHEY and CDR2 SMNVEV (reference sequence). The CDR3 has 14 residues.

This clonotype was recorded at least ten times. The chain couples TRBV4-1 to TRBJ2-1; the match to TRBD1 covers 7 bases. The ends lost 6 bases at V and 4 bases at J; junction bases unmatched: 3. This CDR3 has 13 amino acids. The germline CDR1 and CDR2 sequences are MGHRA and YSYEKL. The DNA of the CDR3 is TGCGCCAGCAGTCCGACAGGGTACAATGAGCAGTTCTTC. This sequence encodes CASSPTGYNEQFF.

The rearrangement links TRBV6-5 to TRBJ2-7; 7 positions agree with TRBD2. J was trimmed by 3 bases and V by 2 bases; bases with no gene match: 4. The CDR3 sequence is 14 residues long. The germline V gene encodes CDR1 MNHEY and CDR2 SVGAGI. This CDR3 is CASSYHLADYEQYF. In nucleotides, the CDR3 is TGTGCCAGCAGTTACCATCTAGCGGACTACGAGCAGTACTTC.

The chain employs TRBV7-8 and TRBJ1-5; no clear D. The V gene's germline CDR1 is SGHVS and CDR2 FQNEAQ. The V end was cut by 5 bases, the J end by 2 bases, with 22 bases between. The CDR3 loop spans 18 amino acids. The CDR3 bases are TGTGCCAGCAGCGGGAGGCGGTGGCAAGCTCGGGGCAATCAGCCCCAGCATTTT. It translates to CASSGRRWQARGNQPQHF.

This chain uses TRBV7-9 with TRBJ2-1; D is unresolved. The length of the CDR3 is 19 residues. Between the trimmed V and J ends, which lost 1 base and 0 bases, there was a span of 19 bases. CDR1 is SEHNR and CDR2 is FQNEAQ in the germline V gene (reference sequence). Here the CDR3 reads CASSLGVGYLVSSYNEQFF. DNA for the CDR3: TGTGCCAGCAGCTTAGGGGTCGGGTATTTAGTTTCCTCCTACAATGAGCAGTTCTTC.

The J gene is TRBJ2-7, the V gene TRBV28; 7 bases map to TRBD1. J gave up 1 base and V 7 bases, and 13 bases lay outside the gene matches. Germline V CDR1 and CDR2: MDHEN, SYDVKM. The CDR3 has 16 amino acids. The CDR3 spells CASILQQGPGSYEQYF. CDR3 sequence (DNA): TGTGCCAGCATCCTCCAACAGGGGCCAGGATCCTACGAGCAGTACTTC.

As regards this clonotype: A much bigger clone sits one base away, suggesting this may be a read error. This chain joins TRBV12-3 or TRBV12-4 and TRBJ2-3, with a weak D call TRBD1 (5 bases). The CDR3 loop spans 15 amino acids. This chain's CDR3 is CACSLMAGNTDTQYF. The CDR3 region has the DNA TGTGCCTGCAGTTTAATGGCAGGGAACACAGATACGCAGTATTTT.

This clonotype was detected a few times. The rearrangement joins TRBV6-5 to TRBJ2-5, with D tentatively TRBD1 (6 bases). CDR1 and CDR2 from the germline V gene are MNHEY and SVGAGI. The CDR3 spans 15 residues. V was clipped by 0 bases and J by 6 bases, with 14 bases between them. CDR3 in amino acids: CASSYSVKGEQTQYF. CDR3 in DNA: TGTGCCAGCAGTTACTCGGTAAAGGGGGAACAGACCCAGTACTTC.

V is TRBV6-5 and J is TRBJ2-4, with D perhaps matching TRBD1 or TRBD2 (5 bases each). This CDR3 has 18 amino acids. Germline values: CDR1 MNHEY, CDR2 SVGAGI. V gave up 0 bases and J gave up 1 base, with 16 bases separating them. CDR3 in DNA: TGTGCCAGCAGTTACTCCTCGCAGGGAGTGAGGGCCAAAAACATTCAGTACTTC. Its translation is CASSYSSQGVRAKNIQYF.

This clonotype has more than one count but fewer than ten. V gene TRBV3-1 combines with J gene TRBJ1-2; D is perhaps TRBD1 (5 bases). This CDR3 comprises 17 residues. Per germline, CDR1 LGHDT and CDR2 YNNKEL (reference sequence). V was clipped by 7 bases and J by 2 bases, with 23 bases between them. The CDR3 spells CASTPSALGRDNYGYTF. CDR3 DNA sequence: TGTGCCAGCACTCCGAGTGCGTTAGGACGGGACAACTATGGCTACACCTTC. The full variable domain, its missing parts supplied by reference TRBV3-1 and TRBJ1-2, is DTAVSQTPKYLVTQMGNDKSIKCEQNLGHDTMYWYKQDSKKFLKIMFSYNNKELIINETVPNRFSPKSPDKAHLNLHINSLELGDSAVYFCASTPSALGRDNYGYTFGSGTRLTVV.

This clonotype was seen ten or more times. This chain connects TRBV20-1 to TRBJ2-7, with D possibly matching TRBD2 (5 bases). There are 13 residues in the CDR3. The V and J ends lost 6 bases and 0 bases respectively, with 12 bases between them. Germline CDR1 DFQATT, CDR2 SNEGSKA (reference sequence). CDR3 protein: CSAPRASSYEQYF. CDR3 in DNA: TGCAGTGCCCCGAGGGCAAGCTCCTACGAGCAGTACTTC.

The CDR3 sequence: CASRRTSAANTGELFF. CDR3 DNA: TGTGCCAGCAGGCGGACTAGCGCAGCGAACACCGGGGAGCTGTTTTTT. V is TRBV6-2 or TRBV6-3 and J is TRBJ2-2; the match to TRBD2 covers 9 bases. After removal of 6 bases from V and 0 bases from J, the junction contained 5 bases not matched to a gene. Germline CDR1 MNHEY, CDR2 SVGEGT. The CDR3 length is 16 residues.

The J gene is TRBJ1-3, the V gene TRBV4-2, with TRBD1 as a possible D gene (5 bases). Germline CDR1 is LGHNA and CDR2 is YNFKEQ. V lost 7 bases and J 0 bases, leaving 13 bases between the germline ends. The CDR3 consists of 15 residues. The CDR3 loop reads CASKIGGNSGNTIYF. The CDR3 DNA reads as TGTGCCAGCAAGATCGGGGGGAACTCTGGAAACACCATATATTTT.

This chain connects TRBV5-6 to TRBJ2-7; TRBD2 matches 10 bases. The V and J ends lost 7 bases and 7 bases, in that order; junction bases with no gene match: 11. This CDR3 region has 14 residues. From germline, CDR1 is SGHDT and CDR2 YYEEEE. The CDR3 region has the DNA TGTGCCAGCCTCAACATAGCGGGAGGAAATGAGCAGTACTTC. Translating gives CASLNIAGGNEQYF. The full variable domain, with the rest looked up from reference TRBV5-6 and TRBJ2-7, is DAGVTQSPTHLIKTRGQQVTLRCSPKSGHDTVSWYQQALGQGPQFIFQYYEEEERQRGNFPDRFSGHQFPNYSSELNVNALLLGDSALYLCASLNIAGGNEQYFGPGTRLTVT.

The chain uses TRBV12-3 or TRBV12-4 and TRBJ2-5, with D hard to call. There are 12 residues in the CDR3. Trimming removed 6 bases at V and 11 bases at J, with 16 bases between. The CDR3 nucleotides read TGTGCCAGCAGCCCTTACGGAGTCGCGCAGTACTTC. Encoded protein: CASSPYGVAQYF.